Listed below are T cell receptor beta chains from one sample, sequenced in a study of blood T cell repertoires in COVID-19. Using immunoSEQ multiplex PCR, the repertoire was profiled, and TCRdb retains in-frame clones only, with some absent. The repertoire holds approximately 100,000 clones, with roughly 71% as singletons. The sequencing sample was made of peripheral blood. Receptors originate from an elderly man with acute or convalescent COVID-19. CDR3s include the opening cysteine and the closing phenylalanine or tryptophan. D genes are given only for firm matches. Size is omitted from some rows. Given values are once, few, many or a class for expanded clones.

NA | TRBJ1-1 | TRBV7-2 | NA | CASSRQRGNTEAFF | TGTGCCAGCAGCCGGCAAAGGGGGAACACTGAAGCTTTCTTT
TRBD2 | TRBJ2-1 | TRBV4-3 | NA | CASSQGGSLYNEQFF | TGCGCCAGCAGCCAAGGCGGGAGCCTGTACAATGAGCAGTTCTTC
NA | TRBJ2-1 | TRBV5-1 | once | CASSLGEIDNEQFF | TGCGCCAGCAGCTTGGGGGAGATAGACAATGAGCAGTTCTTC
TRBD2 | TRBJ2-7 | TRBV5-1 | NA | CASSPGLAGGYEQYF | TGCGCCAGCAGTCCCGGACTAGCGGGAGGGTACGAGCAGTACTTC
NA | TRBJ2-6 | TRBV3-1/TRBV3-2 | NA | CASSPFSGANVLTF | TGTGCCAGCAGCCCCTTCTCTGGGGCCAACGTCCTGACTTTC
NA | TRBJ1-1 | TRBV28 | NA | CASSRTGLNTEAFF | TGTGCCAGCAGTCGTACAGGATTGAACACTGAAGCTTTCTTT
TRBD2 | TRBJ2-7 | TRBV4-1 | many | CASSPVHSGSGYEQYF | TGCGCCAGCAGCCCAGTTCATAGCGGGAGTGGCTACGAGCAGTACTTC
TRBD2 | TRBJ2-6 | TRBV28 | NA | CASSPPLAGGPLRGANVLTF | TGTGCCAGCAGCCCCCCCCTAGCGGGAGGGCCCCTGCGCGGGGCCAACGTCCTGACTTTC
NA | TRBJ1-5 | TRBV6-2/TRBV6-3 | NA | CASSYFSGTNQPQHF | TGTGCCAGCAGTTATTTTTCCGGGACTAATCAGCCCCAGCATTTT
TRBD2 | TRBJ2-7 | TRBV4-1 | NA | CASSQGLTSYEQYF | TGCGCCAGCAGCCAGGGACTAACCTCCTACGAGCAGTACTTC
NA | TRBJ2-7 | TRBV6-6 | NA | CASSLEGSGYEQYF | TGTGCCAGCAGCCTGGAAGGATCGGGTTACGAGCAGTACTTC
NA | TRBJ1-1 | TRBV10-3 | many | CAISDLAGGNTEAFF | TGTGCCATCAGTGACCTGGCGGGGGGGAACACTGAAGCTTTCTTT
NA | TRBJ1-5 | TRBV6-1 | few | CASSAVAGEQPQHF | TGTGCCAGCAGCGCGGTGGCGGGCGAGCAGCCCCAGCATTTT
TRBD1 | TRBJ1-5 | TRBV19 | once | CATRAWGQGADQPQHF | TGTGCCACCCGTGCATGGGGACAGGGGGCCGATCAGCCCCAGCATTTT
NA | TRBJ2-7 | TRBV7-9 | NA | CASSLGLGPGEQYF | TGTGCCAGCAGCTTAGGACTGGGTCCGGGCGAGCAGTACTTC
TRBD1 | TRBJ1-2 | TRBV10-3 | few | CAITTGGNYGYTF | TGTGCCATCACGACAGGGGGAAACTATGGCTACACCTTC
NA | TRBJ2-1 | TRBV5-1 | once | CASTRDLSYNEQFF | TGCGCCAGCACCCGGGACTTGAGCTACAATGAGCAGTTCTTC
TRBD2 | TRBJ2-7 | TRBV5-1 | NA | CASSQGAGDSEQYF | TGCGCCAGCTCACAGGGAGCGGGAGATAGCGAGCAGTACTTC
TRBD1 | TRBJ1-1 | TRBV5-1 | NA | CASRRDRGLNTEAFF | TGCGCCAGCCGCCGGGACAGGGGGCTGAACACTGAAGCTTTCTTT
TRBD2 | TRBJ2-1 | TRBV6-5 | NA | CASSLGTSGHNEQFF | TGTGCCAGCAGTCTAGGGACTAGCGGCCACAATGAGCAGTTCTTC
NA | TRBJ1-1 | TRBV28 | NA | CASSSSGGEGGTEAFF | TGTGCCAGCAGTTCATCCGGGGGAGAGGGGGGGACGGAAGCTTTCTTT
NA | TRBJ1-2 | TRBV28 | once | CASSLTSPGVGYTF | TGTGCCAGCAGTTTGACATCCCCCGGGGTTGGCTACACCTTC
NA | TRBJ2-1 | TRBV25-1 | NA | CASSESSEQFF | TGTGCCAGCAGTGAATCTTCTGAGCAGTTCTTC
TRBD2 | TRBJ2-7 | TRBV9 | NA | CASSALARDYEQYF | TGTGCCAGCAGCGCACTAGCGAGGGACTACGAGCAGTACTTC
NA | TRBJ2-1 | TRBV4-1 | few | CASSYIGGRANEQFF | TGCGCCAGCAGTTACATAGGGGGGAGGGCCAATGAGCAGTTCTTC
TRBD1 | TRBJ2-3 | TRBV7-8 | once | CASSSTGISTDTQYF | TGTGCCAGCAGCTCGACAGGGATTAGCACAGATACGCAGTATTTT
NA | TRBJ1-2 | TRBV6-6 | NA | CASTPNPDYGYTF | TGTGCCAGCACCCCTAATCCCGACTATGGCTACACCTTC
TRBD2 | TRBJ2-1 | TRBV7-2 | once | CASRPPGLHYNEQFF | TGTGCCAGCAGGCCTCCGGGACTACACTACAATGAGCAGTTCTTC
TRBD2 | TRBJ2-7 | TRBV19 | NA | CASSVTSGNQYEQYF | TGTGCCAGTAGTGTTACAAGCGGGAATCAATACGAGCAGTACTTC
NA | TRBJ1-3 | TRBV6-6 | many | CASSNGMGNTIYF | TGTGCCAGCAGTAACGGTATGGGAAACACCATATATTTT
NA | TRBJ1-5 | TRBV6-5 | NA | CASRSTGSGQPQHF | TGTGCCAGCAGGTCGACAGGAAGCGGTCAGCCCCAGCATTTT
NA | TRBJ2-3 | TRBV5-1 | NA | CASRGAGNTDTQYF | TGCGCCAGCAGGGGAGCCGGTAACACAGATACGCAGTATTTT
TRBD2 | TRBJ2-2 | TRBV3-1/TRBV3-2 | NA | CASSLRTSGRAGELFF | TGTGCCAGCAGCCTTAGGACTAGCGGGAGAGCCGGGGAGCTGTTTTTT
NA | TRBJ1-5 | TRBV27 | NA | CASSSPNQPQHF | TGTGCCAGCAGTTCCCCAAATCAGCCCCAGCATTTT
TRBD1 | TRBJ2-3 | TRBV4-3 | NA | CASSQMGQGGTDTQYF | TGCGCCAGCAGCCAGATGGGACAGGGTGGCACAGATACGCAGTATTTT
NA | TRBJ1-4 | TRBV7-6 | few | CASTLTAGANEKLFF | TGTGCCAGCACCCTAACAGCCGGGGCTAATGAAAAACTGTTTTTT
NA | TRBJ1-5 | TRBV28 | NA | CASRKQGGSNQPQHF | TGTGCCAGCAGAAAACAGGGCGGGAGCAATCAGCCCCAGCATTTT
TRBD1 | TRBJ2-5 | TRBV18 | NA | CASSPSTGQRTQYF | TGTGCCAGCTCACCGTCAACGGGACAGCGGACCCAGTACTTC
TRBD2 | TRBJ2-7 | TRBV7-2 | NA | CAGSRTSGDGEQYF | TGTGCCGGCAGCCGGACTAGCGGAGACGGCGAACAGTACTTC
NA | TRBJ2-7 | TRBV28 | few | CASRTPGEGYEQYF | TGTGCCAGCAGAACCCCAGGGGAGGGCTACGAGCAGTACTTC
TRBD2 | TRBJ2-3 | TRBV11-3 | NA | CASSFSGTNQDTQYF | TGTGCCAGCAGCTTCTCGGGGACTAACCAGGATACGCAGTATTTT
TRBD2 | TRBJ2-5 | TRBV7-2 | NA | CASSRPGLAGAKETQYF | TGTGCCAGCAGCCGGCCGGGACTAGCGGGAGCTAAAGAGACCCAGTACTTC
TRBD2 | TRBJ2-5 | TRBV29-1 | NA | CSVRGLAGDETQYF | TGCAGCGTTAGGGGACTAGCGGGAGATGAGACCCAGTACTTC
TRBD1 | TRBJ2-7 | TRBV25-1 | NA | CASSGRGDRGPYEQYF | TGTGCCAGCAGTGGCCGGGGGGACAGGGGCCCCTACGAGCAGTACTTC
NA | TRBJ2-5 | TRBV12-3/TRBV12-4 | NA | CASSTPAGTQYF | TGTGCCAGCAGTACCCCAGCGGGGACCCAGTACTTC
NA | TRBJ1-6 | TRBV6-5 | few | CASSYPGFNSPLHF | TGTGCCAGCAGTTACCCCGGGTTCAATTCACCCCTCCACTTT
TRBD1 | TRBJ1-1 | TRBV18 | NA | CASSKGAWGTEAFF | TGTGCCAGCTCAAAGGGGGCCTGGGGCACTGAAGCTTTCTTT
NA | TRBJ1-1 | TRBV6-4 | NA | CASSSEENTEAFF | TGTGCCAGCAGTTCAGAGGAGAACACTGAAGCTTTCTTT
NA | TRBJ2-7 | TRBV5-6 | NA | CASSLRSARVSEQYF | TGTGCCAGCAGCTTGCGGTCCGCTCGGGTCTCCGAGCAGTACTTC
NA | TRBJ2-7 | TRBV6-1 | NA | CASSEAPMTGEQYF | TGTGCCAGCAGTGAAGCGCCCATGACTGGCGAGCAGTACTTC
NA | TRBJ1-3 | TRBV12-3/TRBV12-4 | few | CASRRTVGNTIYF | TGTGCCAGCAGGAGGACAGTAGGAAACACCATATATTTT
NA | TRBJ1-4 | TRBV11-1 | NA | CASSFSGTENEKLFF | TGTGCCAGCAGCTTTAGCGGGACGGAAAATGAAAAACTGTTTTTT
TRBD2 | TRBJ2-5 | TRBV28 | few | CASSRGLAEQETQYF | TGTGCCAGCAGCCGGGGACTAGCGGAACAAGAGACCCAGTACTTC
TRBD1 | TRBJ1-5 | TRBV28 | NA | CASGQGAGNQPQHF | TGTGCCAGCGGTCAGGGGGCAGGGAATCAGCCCCAGCATTTT
NA | TRBJ2-7 | TRBV5-1 | few | CASSLESGGKYEQYF | TGCGCCAGCAGCTTGGAATCGGGGGGCAAGTACGAGCAGTACTTC
TRBD1 | TRBJ2-1 | TRBV6-5 | NA | CASSSQGVGSYNEQFF | TGTGCCAGCAGTTCACAGGGGGTTGGCTCCTACAATGAGCAGTTCTTC
TRBD1 | TRBJ2-1 | TRBV12-3/TRBV12-4 | once | CASSSQGAGEQFF | TGTGCCAGCAGTTCCCAGGGGGCGGGAGAGCAGTTCTTC